The subject of this entry is one T cell receptor beta chain. This clone's antigen is unknown. No base quality values were provided; no much bigger clone lies one nucleotide off. This sample was included in a study of CD8 T cells in ankylosing spondylitis (dated by TCRdb to about 2017). Broadly, across the study: The study profiled T cell receptor beta repertoires in healthy donors and ankylosing spondylitis patients to find disease-linked TCR variants. The full study cohort comprised some 27 ankylosing spondylitis patients and 85 to 120 healthy donors. Peripheral blood was sampled, and synovial fluid was additionally collected from ankylosing spondylitis patients. The paper's findings and limits, for the study overall: The disease-linked clones had a CD8+ phenotype and were found at relatively low frequencies in peripheral blood. Some of the motif variants had been reported before in the synovial fluid and blood of reactive arthritis patients, a finding that suggests common disease-initiation mechanisms. According to the report, matched synovial fluid samples from ankylosing spondylitis patients were significantly enriched for the disease-linked clones. Blood from ankylosing spondylitis patients appeared to be characterized by a TCR beta motif made up of several highly homologous amino acid variants.

TCRdb shows the sequencer as Illumina HiSeq 2500. TCR beta libraries were prepared by quantitative 5'-RACE with molecular barcodes. The original pipeline was this. To identify disease-linked TCR variants, a new computational method was used, one built on a probabilistic model of VDJ rearrangement. The raw public reads went through TCRdb reprocessing: fastp at Q25, MiXCR clone calling, in-frame beta chains kept. CDR3 protein sequences are deduplicated, and each keeps its most common genes and DNA. None of the V and J calls come from the authors' own analysis; TCRdb made them. Recorded for this sample are nearly 250,000 distinct CDR3 sequences; 30% to 40% of them occurred a single time. 3.5% to 4.5% of the sample belongs to the ten largest clones. The trim is 2 bases for V and 4 bases for J, with a gap of 27 bases between the germline ends. From cysteine to phenylalanine, the CDR3 is 19 amino acids long. CDR3 DNA only is kept here, 57 bases in frame from base 1.

The TCR sequence derives from a male donor with ankylosing spondylitis or in good health (not recorded which). This chain is built from TRBV12-3 or TRBV12-4 and TRBJ2-7; the D gene is perhaps TRBD2, from 6 matching bases. The specimen sequenced was blood, either unsorted or a sorted T cell fraction (not recorded which). The CDR3 reads CASSLIVGSLRTGKYEQYF. The sequence in DNA is TGTGCCAGCAGTTTAATTGTCGGGAGCCTCCGAACGGGCAAATACGAGCAGTACTTC.